The 25 T cell receptor beta chains below all came from one sample that was sequenced in a study of blood T cells in healthy people across ages. The use of a sample-barcoded 5' primer and a J-beta primer mix characterized a second PCR of roughly 6 to 11 cycles. Each CDR3 protein is one row after TCRdb ran MiXCR on the 5' RACE reads. The sample includes roughly 1,000,000 distinct CDR3 sequences, around 25% of them seen just once. This sample also belongs to another study, concerning T cells of mothers and their children.

Sequenced material: blood. The source of these receptors is a girl aged 2-10 years in good health.

The chain is built from TRBV5-6 and TRBJ2-5; D perhaps matches TRBD2 (6 bases). The V gene lost 2 bases and the J gene lost 3 bases, with 14 bases spanning the gap. The CDR3 totals 15 residues. Per germline, CDR1 SGHDT and CDR2 YYEEEE. This CDR3 is CASSFGRWGEETQYF. CDR3 bases: TGTGCCAGCAGCTTCGGGAGATGGGGGGAAGAGACCCAGTACTTC. The whole variable domain, remainder taken from reference TRBV5-6 and TRBJ2-5, is DAGVTQSPTHLIKTRGQQVTLRCSPKSGHDTVSWYQQALGQGPQFIFQYYEEEERQRGNFPDRFSGHQFPNYSSELNVNALLLGDSALYLCASSFGRWGEETQYFGPGTRLLVL.

The CDR3 DNA is TGCGCCAGCAGCGTAGCCCCGGGACTAGTGAATGAGCAGTTCTTC. This codes for CASSVAPGLVNEQFF. V and J are TRBV5-1 and TRBJ2-1; 8 positions agree with TRBD2. V was clipped by 4 bases and J by 7 bases; unmatched bases: 10. The CDR3 has 15 residues. CDR1 and CDR2 (germline): SGHRS, YFSETQ.

This clonotype was detected only a few times. The V and J genes are TRBV3-1 and TRBJ1-5; TRBD1 might be the D (5 bases). The germline gives CDR1 LGHDT, CDR2 YNNKEL (reference sequence). CDR3 length: 14 amino acids. Trimming stripped 3 bases from V and 2 bases from J, with 8 bases between. CDR3 coding DNA: TGTGCCAGCAGCCATATGGGGGGCAATCAGCCCCAGCATTTT. This encodes CASSHMGGNQPQHF.

The chain carries TRBV10-1 and TRBJ2-5; D perhaps matches TRBD1 (6 bases). The tail of the sequence fits TRBJ2-1 better, so the J call may be wrong. CDR1 WNHNN and CDR2 SYGVQD come from the germline V gene (reference sequence). CDR3 size: 17 residues. The chain's CDR3 is CASSESMHRVDSDEQFF. The CDR3 DNA follows: TGCGCCAGCAGTGAGTCCATGCACAGGGTTGATTCGGATGAGCAGTTCTTC.

This clonotype was observed a few times. The chain combines TRBV15 with TRBJ2-5, with D perhaps given as TRBD1 or TRBD2 (5 bases each). Germline V gene lookup returns CDR1 LNHNV and CDR2 YYDKDF (reference sequence). The CDR3 has 16 residues. Trimming shortened V by 0 bases and J by 2 bases, and 13 bases separated the two germline ends. Here the CDR3 reads CATSRDQGRTQETQYF. Written as DNA, the CDR3 is TGTGCCACCAGCAGAGATCAGGGACGGACACAAGAGACCCAGTACTTC.

This clonotype was recorded a few times. The chain recombines TRBV4-1 with TRBJ2-5, with D possibly being TRBD2 (5 bases). The CDR3 spans 16 residues. V was shortened by 4 bases and J by 0 bases, with 15 bases between the two germline ends. Germline V gives CDR1 MGHRA, CDR2 YSYEKL. The CDR3, as DNA: TGCGCCAGCAGCCCTCAAACCAGCGGCTACCAAGAGACCCAGTACTTC. Translated, it gives CASSPQTSGYQETQYF.

The sample holds a few counts of this clonotype. A read error is possible here, since a much larger clone lies one base away. This chain joins TRBV15 and TRBJ2-3; weak D call: TRBD2 (6 bases). Germline V gene lookup returns CDR1 LNHNV and CDR2 YYDKDF (reference sequence). CDR3 length equals 16 residues. The CDR3 DNA reads TGTGCCACCAGCATAGATGGGGGGAAGAACACAGATGCGCAGTATTTT. This translates into CATSIDGGKNTDAQYF.

This clonotype appeared a few times. This chain links TRBV7-9 with TRBJ2-3; no firm D call. CDR1 and CDR2 from the germline V gene are SEHNR and FQNEAQ (reference sequence). CDR3 size: 14 residues. V lost 6 bases to trimming and J lost 2 bases, with 12 bases between them. Here the CDR3 DNA reads TGTGCCAGCAGGTCCTCGTCGGCCACAGATACGCAGTATTTT. Protein: CASRSSSATDTQYF.

The CDR3 loop reads CASSSDMDSLNTEAFF. Here the CDR3 DNA reads TGTGCCAGCAGCTCCGATATGGACAGCCTGAACACTGAAGCTTTCTTT. V gene TRBV7-2 combines with J gene TRBJ1-1; tentatively, D is TRBD1 (6 bases). In germline, CDR1 is SGHTA, CDR2 FQGNSA. V lost 4 bases to trimming and J lost 0 bases, with 15 bases between them. There are 16 residues in the CDR3.

This chain connects TRBV12-3 or TRBV12-4 to TRBJ1-3; D gene ambiguous. The CDR3 has 15 amino acids. V was pared by 2 bases and J by 7 bases, with 15 bases between. The CDR3 DNA is TGTGCCAGCAGTTTATCTGTCATGGCGGACAACACCATATATTTT. Translated: CASSLSVMADNTIYF.

This clonotype was picked up a small number of times. This may be a read error: a much more frequent sequence differs by one nucleotide. The gene calls are TRBV2 and TRBJ2-5, with D possibly TRBD2 on 5 matching bases. CDR1 SNHLY and CDR2 FYNNEI come from the germline V gene. The CDR3 contains 12 residues. The chain's CDR3 is CASRPGTYEQHF. Here the CDR3 DNA reads TGTGCCAGCAGGCCGGGAACCTACGAGCAGCACTTC.

The V call is TRBV5-1, the J call TRBJ2-1; a possible D gene is TRBD2 (5 bases). The CDR3 covers 14 residues. V was cut by 4 bases and J by 10 bases, with 18 bases left in between. The germline V gene encodes CDR1 SGHRS and CDR2 YFSETQ. CDR3 in DNA: TGCGCCAGCAGCCCGCGGACTCCCGGATCCGAGCAGTTCTTC. This encodes CASSPRTPGSEQFF.

The chain recombines TRBV20-1 with TRBJ2-1; TRBD2 matches 10 bases. Germline CDR1 and CDR2: DFQATT and SNEGSKA (reference sequence). The junction had 9 bases not matched to a gene; V was cut back by 1 base and J by 6 bases. There are 16 residues in the CDR3. The chain's CDR3 is CSARVSLAGAFNEQFF. CDR3 nucleotides: TGCAGTGCTAGAGTTTCCCTAGCGGGAGCGTTCAATGAGCAGTTCTTC.

The CDR3 sequence: CSAEVVGGGSYNEQFF. Written as DNA, the CDR3 is TGCAGTGCTGAGGTTGTTGGCGGGGGTAGCTACAATGAGCAGTTCTTC. The V and J genes are TRBV20-1 and TRBJ2-1; 7 bases line up with TRBD2. Germline V gene lookup returns CDR1 DFQATT and CDR2 SNEGSKA (reference sequence). Trimming removed 5 bases from V and 3 bases from J; junction bases left unmatched: 13. CDR3 size: 16 residues.

The gene calls are TRBV7-3 and TRBJ2-4, with D perhaps given as TRBD1 or TRBD2 (5 bases each). V lost 5 bases and J lost 2, with 16 bases in between. This CDR3 region has 16 residues. From germline, CDR1 is SGHTA and CDR2 FQGTGA. The CDR3 loop reads CASSPRGGSTKNIQYF. CDR3 bases: TGTGCCAGCAGCCCCCGTGGGGGATCAACCAAAAACATTCAGTACTTC.

The rearrangement joins TRBV28 to TRBJ2-7; D is uncertain. Germline V gene sequence: CDR1 MDHEN, CDR2 SYDVKM. Between the trimmed V and J ends, which lost 1 base and 6 bases, there was a span of 7 bases. The CDR3 consists of 12 residues. The chain's CDR3 is CASSLSASEQYF. CDR3 in DNA: TGTGCCAGCAGTTTATCGGCTAGCGAGCAGTACTTC. The full variable domain, completed using reference TRBV28 and TRBJ2-7, is DVKVTQSSRYLVKRTGEKVFLECVQDMDHENMFWYRQDPGLGLRLIYFSYDVKMKEKGDIPEGYSVSREKKERFSLILESASTNQTSMYLCASSLSASEQYFGPGTRLTVT.

This clonotype was counted many times. The chain recombines TRBV3-1 with TRBJ2-7; D is uncertain. Trimming left V 4 bases short and J 0 bases short, with 16 bases between. The CDR3 is 16 amino acids. Germline assignment: CDR1 LGHDT and CDR2 YNNKEL (reference sequence). The CDR3 nucleotides read TGTGCCAGCAGCCCAGCGATCGGGTTCTCCTCCTACGAGCAGTACTTC. Its translation is CASSPAIGFSSYEQYF.

In this sample, this clonotype turned up a few times. The gene calls are TRBV6-1 and TRBJ2-7; D uncertain. The V gene lost 11 bases and the J gene lost 0 bases, with 20 bases spanning the gap. In germline, CDR1 is MNHNS, CDR2 SASEGT. CDR3 size: 15 residues. CDR3 sequence: CASQETLPGSYEQYF. The CDR3 nucleotides are TGTGCCTCCCAGGAAACACTCCCCGGCTCCTACGAGCAGTACTTC.

This clonotype was found a few times. The chain links TRBV15 to TRBJ2-5; D ambiguous. In germline, CDR1 is LNHNV, CDR2 YYDKDF (reference sequence). The CDR3 sequence is 15 residues long. Between the trimmed V and J ends, which lost 1 base and 3 bases, there was a span of 12 bases. The CDR3 coding sequence is TGTGCCACCAGCAGAGTAACCGGGCTGGAAGAGACCCAGTACTTC. It codes for CATSRVTGLEETQYF.

The CDR3 DNA reads TGCAGCGGGGACTCGGGGCCCGGTGAGCAGTTCTTC. Translated, it gives CSGDSGPGEQFF. The rearrangement joins TRBV29-1 to TRBJ2-1; TRBD2 is a possible D gene (6 bases). Trimming cost V 7 bases and J 9 bases, with 16 bases left between them. Germline V gene lookup returns CDR1 SQVTM and CDR2 ANQGSEA. The CDR3 contains 12 residues.

The chain combines TRBV29-1 with TRBJ2-1; D possibly uses TRBD1 or TRBD2 (6 bases each). CDR1 SQVTM and CDR2 ANQGSEA come from the germline V gene. The CDR3 has 11 amino acids. V lost 7 bases and J lost 8, with 12 bases in between. CDR3 bases: TGCAGCGGGGGGGCCGGAGATGAGCAGTTCTTC. Protein sequence: CSGGAGDEQFF.

The gene calls are TRBV4-3 and TRBJ2-4; no definite D call. Germline CDR1 LGHNA, CDR2 YSLEER. V lost 1 base and J 3 bases, leaving 10 bases between the germline ends. The CDR3 sequence is 15 residues long. The CDR3 DNA follows: TGCGCCAGCAGCCAAGGGGCCCCGAACAAAAACATTCAGTACTTC. It encodes CASSQGAPNKNIQYF.

This clonotype was seen a handful of times. CDR3 in amino acids: CASVLPGVEQFF. In DNA, the CDR3 is TGTGCCAGCGTACTTCCAGGGGTTGAGCAGTTCTTC. V usage is TRBV7-2 and J usage is TRBJ2-1; possible D gene TRBD1, 6 bases. The germline CDR1 and CDR2 sequences are SGHTA and FQGNSA. V shed 8 bases and J shed 9 bases, with 14 bases lying between them. This CDR3 has 12 amino acids.

In its sample, this clonotype was seen a few times. The chain couples TRBV6-5 to TRBJ2-6; 7 bases are a match to TRBD1. Per germline, CDR1 MNHEY and CDR2 SVGAGI. The trim removed 4 bases at V and 3 bases at J, leaving 9 bases unmatched. CDR3 length equals 17 residues. The CDR3 DNA reads as TGTGCCAGCAGTTCCCGTCACAGGGGCGGTGGGGCCAACGTCCTGACTTTC. It specifies CASSSRHRGGGANVLTF.

V and J are TRBV20-1 and TRBJ2-3; perhaps TRBD2 as D (7 bases). The germline CDR1 and CDR2 sequences are DFQATT and SNEGSKA (reference sequence). The germline V and J ends were trimmed by 0 bases and 3 bases, with 19 bases remaining between them. This CDR3 spans 17 amino acids. CDR3 DNA: TGCAGTGCTAGAGACACCCTAGCGGATACAGGGACAGATACGCAGTATTTT. It specifies CSARDTLADTGTDTQYF.